These 11 T cell receptor beta chains were all obtained from the same sample, sequenced in a study of T cells in Graves' hyperthyroidism and ophthalmopathy. RNA transcripts provided the source from which TCR beta CDR3 regions were amplified. HTBI primers were the set used in a first-round RT-PCR of the TCR CDR3. TCRdb passed the multiplex PCR reads through MiXCR, listing each CDR3 protein once. This sample has some 720,000 distinct CDR3 sequences, with around 17% found just once. Sequencing used blood. These receptors originate from a man aged 18 to 30 with Graves' hyperthyroidism.

The rearrangement joins TRBV2 to TRBJ1-4, with 8 bases fitting TRBD1. This CDR3 region has 14 residues. With V trimmed by 7 bases and J by 6 bases, 7 bases remained unmatched. Germline CDR1 is SNHLY and CDR2 is FYNNEI. This CDR3 reads CASTYRGYDEKLFF. CDR3 nucleotides: TGTGCCAGCACCTACAGGGGGTATGATGAAAAACTGTTTTTT.

This clonotype was detected many times. The chain uses TRBV28 and TRBJ2-1; possible D gene TRBD1, 6 bases. V was shortened by 4 bases and J by 3 bases, with 13 bases between the two germline ends. Per germline, CDR1 MDHEN and CDR2 SYDVKM. The CDR3 has 15 amino acids. The CDR3 is CASSSTGTYYNEQFF. The CDR3 bases are TGTGCCAGCAGTTCCACAGGGACGTACTACAATGAGCAGTTCTTC.

This clonotype was seen many times. The chain couples TRBV12-3 or TRBV12-4 to TRBJ2-1; the match to TRBD1 covers 7 bases. The CDR3 loop spans 14 amino acids. The trim removed 6 bases at V and 6 bases at J, leaving 8 bases unmatched. The CDR3 protein is CASSDRDSSNEQFF. The CDR3 bases are TGTGCCAGCAGCGACCGGGACAGCTCCAATGAGCAGTTCTTC.

In its sample, this clonotype was seen a few times. V usage is TRBV6-2 or TRBV6-3 and J usage is TRBJ2-1, with D possibly called TRBD1 or TRBD2 (6 bases each). Germline V CDR1 and CDR2: MNHEY, SVGEGT. Trimming cost V 2 bases and J 15 bases, with 14 bases left between them. CDR3 length: 12 amino acids. In DNA form, the CDR3 reads TGTGCCAGCAGTTACCGACTAGGAGGGGGGTTCTTC. Its protein is CASSYRLGGGFF.

This clonotype has ten or more counts. The genes are TRBV28 and TRBJ2-3; TRBD1 matches 7 bases. Germline lookup yields CDR1 MDHEN and CDR2 SYDVKM. With V trimmed by 2 bases and J by 2 bases, 10 bases remained unmatched. The CDR3 has 17 residues. The chain's CDR3 is CASSLLGTAGVTDTQYF. In DNA, the CDR3 is TGTGCCAGCAGTTTACTAGGGACAGCCGGGGTCACAGATACGCAGTATTTT.

The sample holds one count of this clonotype. The chain links TRBV5-6 to TRBJ2-1; no reliable D call. With 0 bases removed from V and 7 bases from J, the gap between germline ends came to 14 bases. CDR1 and CDR2 (germline): SGHDT, YYEEEE. The CDR3 length is 15 residues. The CDR3 nucleotides are TGTGCCAGCAGCTTGGATCCCCTCCCGGAGAATGAGCAGTTCTTC. It encodes CASSLDPLPENEQFF.

The chain has TRBV29-1 and TRBJ1-4; D remains ambiguous. The V and J ends lost 8 bases and 8 bases respectively, with 9 bases between them. In germline, CDR1 is SQVTM, CDR2 ANQGSEA. This CDR3 spans 10 amino acids. CDR3 region: CSPDLEKLFF. The CDR3 DNA reads TGCAGCCCTGATTTAGAAAAACTGTTTTTT.

This clonotype has more than one count but fewer than ten. The genes are TRBV3-1 and TRBJ2-5, with a possible D match to TRBD2 (6 bases). V was cut by 4 bases and J by 5 bases, with 20 bases left in between. Germline loops: CDR1 LGHDT, CDR2 YNNKEL (reference sequence). The CDR3 consists of 16 residues. CDR3 coding DNA: TGTGCCAGCAGCCCCCCGCGACCGGGAGTATTGGAGACCCAGTACTTC. Translation gives CASSPPRPGVLETQYF.

This clonotype was observed many times. The chain joins TRBV3-2 to TRBJ2-1; the DNA was not used to check the table's D call, TRBD2. TRBV3-2 is marked as a pseudogene. The CDR3 covers 15 residues. DNA for the CDR3: TGTGCCAGCAGCCAAGTAACAGGGCCCGGGAATGAGCAGTTCTTC. This encodes CASSQVTGPGNEQFF.

This clonotype has ten or more counts. The V and J genes are TRBV29-1 and TRBJ2-1, with TRBD1 as a possible D gene (5 bases). The CDR3 is 15 amino acids. V was shortened by 4 bases and J by 0 bases, with 13 bases between the two germline ends. Germline V gives CDR1 SQVTM, CDR2 ANQGSEA. The CDR3 loop is CSVVKGRSSYNEQFF. The CDR3 DNA sequence: TGCAGCGTTGTGAAGGGGCGTAGCTCCTACAATGAGCAGTTCTTC.

The sample holds a few counts of this clonotype. The chain uses TRBV19 and TRBJ2-7, with 7 bases aligning to TRBD1. V lost 6 bases, J lost 4 bases, and 12 bases stayed unmatched. The CDR3 length is 15 residues. In germline, CDR1 is LNHDA, CDR2 SQIVND (reference sequence). The CDR3 region has the DNA TGTGCCAGTAGCCTGGGACAGATGTCGGCTTACGAGCAGTACTTC. Residues: CASSLGQMSAYEQYF.